This T cell receptor (beta chain) emerged from a study of CD8+ T cells in alopecia areata. Overall study context: The protocol delivered tofacitinib for 6 to 18 months, then withdrew it for 6 months.

Following RNA extraction, reverse transcription yielded cDNA that acted as the sequencing template. Sequenced by immunoSEQ multiplex PCR; TCRdb stores in-frame clones only, minus some. Altogether a few hundred thousand clones are present, over 40% being singletons, with the ten largest covering around 2.8%. As for treatment: oral pan-JAK inhibitor, 5-10 mg twice daily. The V and J ends lost 2 bases and 5 bases, in that order; junction bases with no gene match: 6. The germline V gene encodes CDR1 SGHRS and CDR2 YFSETQ. The CDR3 is 14 amino acids. The TCR was taken from a human donor with alopecia areata. The specimen comprised CD4+ T cells sorted from blood, sampled at approximately week 36, from a patient treated with tofacitinib. The J gene is TRBJ2-5, the V gene TRBV5-1; 7 bases align to TRBD1. The CDR3 nucleotides are TGCGCCAGCAGCTTCCTACAGGGGTACGAGACCCAGTACTTC. This sequence encodes CASSFLQGYETQYF.